A single sample gave rise to the 29 T cell receptor beta chains below, sequenced in a study of cytomegalovirus exposure and HLA in healthy donors. The PCR employed 60 Vbeta primers together with 13 Jbeta primers. Some clones are missing from TCRdb's copy, which holds only in-frame ones; the method was immunoSEQ multiplex PCR. The data show about 98,000 clones, with under 75% seen just once and 1.2% held by the top ten. The sequenced sample consisted of PBMCs. Every receptor here comes from a female donor in good health and CMV-seronegative.

V is TRBV4-3 and J is TRBJ2-7, with D possibly being TRBD1 (6 bases). The germline CDR1 and CDR2 sequences are LGHNA and YSLEER. The CDR3 has 16 residues. The V end was cut by 0 bases, the J end by 4 bases, with 16 bases between. CDR3 amino acids: CASSQEGANPRYEQYF. The CDR3 bases are TGCGCCAGCAGCCAAGAGGGGGCAAACCCTAGGTACGAGCAGTACTTC.

Here the CDR3 reads CASSPGPGLGAYEQYF. In nucleotides, the CDR3 is TGTGCCAGCAGCCCGGGACCGGGACTAGGGGCCTACGAGCAGTACTTC. The chain is built from TRBV7-2 and TRBJ2-7, with 8 bases matching TRBD2. CDR1 SGHTA and CDR2 FQGNSA come from the germline V gene. Trimming at V came to 5 bases and at J to 2 bases, leaving 11 bases not matched to a gene. The CDR3 is 16 amino acids.

The chain is built from TRBV30 and TRBJ1-2; no definite D call. Germline loops: CDR1 GTSNPN, CDR2 SVGIG (reference sequence). Trimming removed 0 bases at V and 3 bases at J, with 8 bases between. This CDR3 comprises 13 residues. The CDR3 is CAWSVPGDYGYTF. In DNA, the CDR3 is TGTGCCTGGAGTGTGCCCGGGGACTATGGCTACACCTTC.

This sequence joins TRBV9 and TRBJ2-2; 8 bases are a match to TRBD1. The CDR3 has 15 residues. Per the germline V gene, CDR1 is SGDLS and CDR2 is YYNGEE. J gave up 4 bases and V 3 bases, and 5 bases lay outside the gene matches. The DNA of the CDR3 is TGTGCCAGCAGCGAGCGGACAGGGCGCACCGGGGAGCTGTTTTTT. Translation gives CASSERTGRTGELFF.

The chain uses TRBV19 and TRBJ2-1; D unclear. Germline CDR1 and CDR2: LNHDA and SQIVND (reference sequence). Trimming took off 7 bases at V and 7 bases at J, with 8 bases between the two ends. The CDR3 is 11 amino acids. In nucleotides, the CDR3 is TGTGCCAGTACCTCGGAGAATGAGCAGTTCTTC. This codes for CASTSENEQFF.

There are many counts of this clone. This chain uses TRBV7-9 with TRBJ2-5, with 7 bases fitting TRBD2. The ends lost 1 base at V and 3 bases at J; junction bases unmatched: 5. This CDR3 has 15 amino acids. Per the germline V gene, CDR1 is SEHNR and CDR2 is FQNEAQ (reference sequence). This CDR3 reads CASSLERGRKETQYF. CDR3 DNA sequence: TGTGCCAGCAGCTTAGAGCGGGGCAGAAAAGAGACCCAGTACTTC.

The chain combines TRBV28 with TRBJ1-1, with 7 bases aligning to TRBD1. With 5 bases clipped from V and 2 bases from J, the junction kept 5 bases outside the gene matches. The CDR3 is 14 amino acids. CDR1 is MDHEN, CDR2 SYDVKM, per germline. The CDR3 region is CASSQTGANTEAFF. The CDR3 DNA follows: TGTGCCAGCAGTCAAACAGGGGCCAACACTGAAGCTTTCTTT. The variable domain in full, completed from reference TRBV28 and TRBJ1-1, reads DVKVTQSSRYLVKRTGEKVFLECVQDMDHENMFWYRQDPGLGLRLIYFSYDVKMKEKGDIPEGYSVSREKKERFSLILESASTNQTSMYLCASSQTGANTEAFFGQGTRLTVV.

This clone was seen only once. Here the CDR3 reads CASSFSGDIYGYTF. As DNA, the CDR3 is TGTGCCAGCAGCTTTAGCGGGGACATCTATGGCTACACCTTC. This chain joins TRBV5-4 and TRBJ1-2; the D gene is possibly TRBD1 (6 bases). Trimming took 2 bases from V and 4 from J, leaving 12 bases between them. Germline CDR1 and CDR2: SGHNT and YYREEE (reference sequence). This CDR3 is built from 14 residues.

This chain connects TRBV2 to TRBJ2-1; D not resolved. Germline V CDR1 and CDR2: SNHLY, FYNNEI. The CDR3 has 12 residues. V was cut by 6 bases and J by 10 bases, with 13 bases left in between. The CDR3 loop is CASRVIVGEQFF. The CDR3 DNA is TGTGCCAGCAGAGTGATTGTCGGGGAGCAGTTCTTC.

The gene calls are TRBV4-1 and TRBJ2-1, with 7 bases that match TRBD1. With 6 bases clipped from V and 3 bases from J, the junction kept 5 bases outside the gene matches. CDR1 and CDR2 (germline): MGHRA, YSYEKL. CDR3 length: 14 amino acids. In nucleotides, the CDR3 is TGCGCCAGCAGTAGGGGGACAGTCTACAATGAGCAGTTCTTC. This codes for CASSRGTVYNEQFF.

The V call is TRBV6-1, the J call TRBJ1-6, with D perhaps matching TRBD1 (6 bases). Trimming took off 7 bases at V and 4 bases at J, with 11 bases between the two ends. The germline V gene encodes CDR1 MNHNS and CDR2 SASEGT. The CDR3 runs 14 residues. CDR3 nucleotide sequence: TGTGCCAGCAATCCGGGACATTATAATTCACCCCTCCACTTT. Translated, it gives CASNPGHYNSPLHF.

The V gene is TRBV7-9, the J gene TRBJ1-2, with TRBD1 as a possible D gene (5 bases). CDR1 is SEHNR and CDR2 is FQNEAQ in the germline V gene (reference sequence). CDR3 length: 14 residues. The V and J ends lost 1 base and 2 bases respectively, with 8 bases between them. The DNA of the CDR3 is TGTGCCAGCAGCTTAGTCTCAGGGAACTATGGCTACACCTTC. Translated: CASSLVSGNYGYTF.

The chain is built from TRBV4-3 and TRBJ1-2, with D uncertain. This CDR3 is built from 14 residues. V dropped 0 bases and J dropped 5 bases, with 10 bases sitting between them. Germline V gives CDR1 LGHNA, CDR2 YSLEER. CDR3 DNA sequence: TGCGCCAGCAGCCAAGATACAGATCCATATGGCTACACCTTC. Translating it yields CASSQDTDPYGYTF.

V usage is TRBV29-1 and J usage is TRBJ2-7, with a possible D match to TRBD2 (5 bases). Germline values: CDR1 SQVTM, CDR2 ANQGSEA. Trimming removed 7 bases at V and 0 bases at J, with 10 bases between. The CDR3 runs to 12 residues. DNA of the CDR3: TGCAGCGCTAGCCCCGACTCCTACGAGCAGTACTTC. It is translated as CSASPDSYEQYF.

The chain is built from TRBV5-4 and TRBJ2-7, with TRBD2 matching 7 bases. Per germline, CDR1 SGHNT and CDR2 YYREEE (reference sequence). Trimming took 2 bases from V and 1 from J; bases not matched to a gene: 6. The CDR3 totals 15 residues. The CDR3 sequence is CASSFGLGGSYEQYF. DNA of the CDR3: TGTGCCAGCAGCTTCGGGTTGGGAGGGTCCTACGAGCAGTACTTC.

The J gene is TRBJ2-6, the V gene TRBV29-1; 7 bases line up with TRBD2. Per the germline V gene, CDR1 is SQVTM and CDR2 is ANQGSEA. This CDR3 comprises 16 residues. With 1 base clipped from V and 1 base from J, the junction kept 4 bases outside the gene matches. CDR3: CSVEGWGGSGANVLTF. CDR3 coding DNA: TGCAGCGTTGAAGGGTGGGGGGGGTCTGGGGCCAACGTCCTGACTTTC. Full variable domain (outside the CDR3, taken from reference TRBV29-1 and TRBJ2-6): SAVISQKPSRDICQRGTSLTIQCQVDSQVTMMFWYRQQPGQSLTLIATANQGSEATYESGFVIDKFPISRPNLTFSTLTVSNMSPEDSSIYLCSVEGWGGSGANVLTFGAGSRLTVL.

The chain uses TRBV7-9 and TRBJ2-7, with unresolved D. V was clipped by 7 bases and J by 0 bases, with 16 bases between them. The CDR3 is made up of 15 amino acids. From germline, CDR1 is SEHNR and CDR2 FQNEAQ (reference sequence). The CDR3 DNA sequence: TGTGCCAGCACTGACTTGGCAGAAAGCTCCTACGAGCAGTACTTC. Translated, it gives CASTDLAESSYEQYF.

J is TRBJ2-7 and V is TRBV5-6, with TRBD1 identical over 9 bases. This CDR3 has 14 amino acids. The germline gives CDR1 SGHDT, CDR2 YYEEEE. Trimming cost V 3 bases and J 2 bases; bases outside gene matches: 3. The CDR3 protein is CASSWGQGTYEQYF. Here the CDR3 DNA reads TGTGCCAGCAGCTGGGGACAGGGTACCTACGAGCAGTACTTC.

The chain joins TRBV5-1 to TRBJ1-1; tentative D call: TRBD1 (6 bases). V gave up 0 bases and J gave up 0 bases, with 18 bases separating them. In germline, CDR1 is SGHRS, CDR2 YFSETQ. The CDR3 consists of 18 residues. The CDR3 loop is CASSLGVRSGGMNTEAFF. Here the CDR3 DNA reads TGCGCCAGCAGCTTGGGAGTAAGGTCGGGGGGCATGAACACTGAAGCTTTCTTT. Full variable domain (rest looked up from reference TRBV5-1 and TRBJ1-1): KAGVTQTPRYLIKTRGQQVTLSCSPISGHRSVSWYQQTPGQGLQFLFEYFSETQRNKGNFPGRFSGRQFSNSRSEMNVSTLELGDSALYLCASSLGVRSGGMNTEAFFGQGTRLTVV.

This sequence joins TRBV29-1 and TRBJ1-1; D not resolved. Trimming pared 7 bases from V and 8 bases from J, leaving 23 bases between. Per the germline V gene, CDR1 is SQVTM and CDR2 is ANQGSEA. CDR3 length: 14 amino acids. The CDR3 protein is CSAGGRVGSFEAFF. The CDR3 DNA reads as TGCAGCGCCGGAGGGAGGGTGGGTTCTTTCGAAGCTTTCTTT. Looking up the rest from reference TRBV29-1 and TRBJ1-1 gives the full variable domain: SAVISQKPSRDICQRGTSLTIQCQVDSQVTMMFWYRQQPGQSLTLIATANQGSEATYESGFVIDKFPISRPNLTFSTLTVSNMSPEDSSIYLCSAGGRVGSFEAFFGQGTRLTVV.

This chain links TRBV5-4 with TRBJ2-5, with D perhaps matching TRBD2 (6 bases). V was clipped by 5 bases and J by 2 bases, with 16 bases between them. The germline V gene has CDR1 SGHNT and CDR2 YYREEE (reference sequence). The CDR3 extends over 15 amino acids. The chain's CDR3 is CASSQILAGQETQYF. The CDR3 bases are TGTGCCAGCAGTCAGATTCTGGCGGGGCAAGAGACCCAGTACTTC.

The chain combines TRBV27 with TRBJ2-7; D gene unclear. This CDR3 is built from 15 residues. Germline V gene data show CDR1 as MNHEY and CDR2 as SMNVEV (reference sequence). Trimming shortened V by 5 bases and J by 2 bases, and 16 bases separated the two germline ends. The CDR3 protein is CASSRVIGQTYEQYF. The DNA of the CDR3 is TGTGCCAGCAGTCGGGTAATAGGCCAGACCTACGAGCAGTACTTC.

This chain joins TRBV5-1 and TRBJ2-1; weak D call: TRBD2 (6 bases). Trimming left V 4 bases short and J 7 bases short, with 12 bases between. Germline V gene sequence: CDR1 SGHRS, CDR2 YFSETQ. The CDR3 totals 13 residues. CDR3 sequence reads: CASSRSGDNEQFF. CDR3 sequence (DNA): TGCGCCAGCAGCCGCTCGGGAGATAATGAGCAGTTCTTC.

The CDR3 sequence: CSVEGLAGGYTDTQYF. CDR3 nucleotide sequence: TGCAGCGTTGAGGGGCTAGCGGGAGGTTACACAGATACGCAGTATTTT. The J gene is TRBJ2-3, the V gene TRBV29-1; 11 nucleotides align to TRBD2. The CDR3 consists of 16 residues. Germline CDR1 SQVTM, CDR2 ANQGSEA. Unmatched junction bases numbered 7, after V lost 3 bases and J lost 2 bases.

This CDR3 is CASTSNLNTEAFF. The CDR3, as DNA: TGTGCCAGCACTTCTAACCTGAACACTGAAGCTTTCTTT. This chain joins TRBV2 and TRBJ1-1; D not resolved. CDR1 is SNHLY and CDR2 is FYNNEI in the germline V gene. This CDR3 is 13 amino acids long. Trimming took off 7 bases at V and 0 bases at J, with 9 bases between the two ends.

CDR3 DNA: TGTGCCAGCACCACACTAGCGGAGTATGGCACAGATACGCAGTATTTT. This translates into CASTTLAEYGTDTQYF. The V gene is TRBV27, the J gene TRBJ2-3, with 8 bases fitting TRBD2. CDR3 length equals 16 residues. V lost 7 bases and J lost 1; bases outside the gene matches: 10. CDR1 and CDR2 (germline): MNHEY, SMNVEV (reference sequence).

The V and J genes are TRBV7-9 and TRBJ2-7, with D hard to call. Germline-derived CDR1 and CDR2 are SEHNR and FQNEAQ (reference sequence). This CDR3 has 14 amino acids. Trimming pared 5 bases from V and 0 bases from J, leaving 11 bases between. This chain's CDR3 is CASSPTELSYEQYF. The DNA for the CDR3 is TGTGCCAGCAGCCCAACAGAACTCTCCTACGAGCAGTACTTC.

The gene calls are TRBV4-1 and TRBJ2-7; 7 bases agree with TRBD2. With 0 bases clipped from V and 3 bases from J, the junction kept 8 bases outside the gene matches. The CDR3 consists of 16 residues. Germline V CDR1 and CDR2: MGHRA, YSYEKL. CDR3 residues: CASSQDRGGSNYEQYF. The CDR3 nucleotides are TGCGCCAGCAGCCAAGATCGGGGCGGGAGTAACTACGAGCAGTACTTC.

This clone turned up a few times. The chain is built from TRBV19 and TRBJ1-1; no firm D call. Trimming shortened V by 3 bases and J by 1 base, and 6 bases separated the two germline ends. This CDR3 region has 13 residues. Germline lookup yields CDR1 LNHDA and CDR2 SQIVND (reference sequence). CDR3 coding DNA: TGTGCCAGTAGTATGTACGGGAACACTGAAGCTTTCTTT. Amino acid sequence: CASSMYGNTEAFF.